This T cell receptor beta chain was captured in a study of blood T cell repertoires in COVID-19. Study background: Sample material is recorded as cDNA or gDNA derived from T cells, B-cell-depleted T cells, or PBMCs.

The CDR3 covers 15 residues. The germline CDR1 and CDR2 sequences are MGHDK and SYGVNS. Trimming pared 7 bases from V and 1 base from J, leaving 16 bases between. Original processing notes: Amplification of reference gene primers provided the estimated nucleated cell counts. The assay was immunoSEQ multiplex PCR, and TCRdb's table has in-frame clones only and misses some. V, J and clone size were drawn from that table, and D and trimming were deduced from the DNA. The table shows 300,000 or so clones, with 70% to 90% occurring only once. The rearrangement links TRBV25-1 to TRBJ1-1; TRBD1 might be the D (6 bases). Sequenced sample: peripheral blood. The receptor was derived from a young man who had recovered from COVID-19. The CDR3 spells CASIMATGSNTEAFF. The CDR3 coding sequence is TGTGCCAGCATCATGGCGACAGGCTCGAACACTGAAGCTTTCTTT. The whole variable domain, remainder taken from reference TRBV25-1 and TRBJ1-1, is EADIYQTPRYLVIGTGKKITLECSQTMGHDKMYWYQQDPGMELHLIHYSYGVNSTEKGDLSSESTVSRIRTEHFPLTLESARPSHTSQYLCASIMATGSNTEAFFGQGTRLTVV.